The 30 T cell receptor beta chains below all came from one sample that was sequenced in a study of T-cell reconstitution after alpha-beta-depleted transplantation in children. For TCRbeta, the library was prepared with unique molecular identifiers. TCRdb passed the PCR reads through MiXCR, listing each CDR3 protein once. The repertoire holds about 610,000 distinct CDR3 sequences, with roughly a tenth as singletons. The specimen comprised PBMCs from the stem cell graft donor, sampled from the stem cell graft. These receptors were taken from a human donor who donated a stem cell graft to a child with acute myeloid leukemia.

This chain connects TRBV20-1 to TRBJ2-7, with TRBD1 matching 7 bases. This CDR3 is 15 amino acids long. The V gene end was trimmed by 2 bases and the J gene end by 7 bases; junction bases not matched to a gene: 14. Germline V lookup: CDR1 DFQATT, CDR2 SNEGSKA (reference sequence). CDR3 sequence: CSARSQGNLPWEQYF. In DNA form, the CDR3 reads TGCAGTGCTAGATCACAGGGGAACCTCCCATGGGAGCAGTACTTC.

At least ten counts were recorded for this clonotype. The chain combines TRBV6-5 with TRBJ2-1, with 8 bases fitting TRBD2. Germline values: CDR1 MNHEY, CDR2 SVGAGI. The CDR3 runs 18 residues. V lost 6 bases, J lost 7 bases, and 20 bases stayed unmatched. CDR3: CASRSHPEASGSRNEQFF. The CDR3 nucleotides are TGTGCCAGCAGATCCCACCCGGAGGCTAGCGGGTCGAGGAATGAGCAGTTCTTC.

Many counts were recorded for this clonotype. V and J are TRBV9 and TRBJ2-1; TRBD1 aligns across 8 bases. V shed 2 bases, J shed 4 bases, and the junction held 11 bases outside the gene matches. CDR3 size: 17 residues. Germline values: CDR1 SGDLS, CDR2 YYNGEE. The CDR3 here is CASSVDHSNRGYNEQFF. CDR3 sequence (DNA): TGTGCCAGCAGCGTTGATCATAGCAACAGGGGGTACAATGAGCAGTTCTTC.

The rearrangement uses TRBV7-6 and TRBJ2-1; 14 bases fit TRBD2. Trimming cost V 5 bases and J 10 bases; bases outside gene matches: 10. Germline V gene lookup returns CDR1 SGHVS and CDR2 FNYEAQ. The CDR3 runs 16 residues. The CDR3 DNA follows: TGTGCCAGCAGCCCAAGACTAGCGGGAGGGCTTGGGGAGCAGTTCTTC. Its protein is CASSPRLAGGLGEQFF.

In its sample, this clonotype was seen many times. The chain employs TRBV27 and TRBJ1-1; D possibly corresponds to TRBD1 (5 bases). V was trimmed by 2 bases and J by 4 bases, leaving 11 bases between them. The CDR3 is made up of 14 amino acids. Germline V gene data show CDR1 as MNHEY and CDR2 as SMNVEV (reference sequence). The CDR3 region has the DNA TGTGCCAGCAGTTTAGGGGGGAGTGGCACTGAAGCTTTCTTT. It yields the protein CASSLGGSGTEAFF.

This clonotype was observed a handful of times. J is TRBJ2-5 and V is TRBV29-1; the match to TRBD2 covers 9 bases. Germline-derived CDR1 and CDR2 are SQVTM and ANQGSEA. Trimming cost V 4 bases and J 4 bases; bases outside gene matches: 4. CDR3 size: 13 residues. CDR3 amino acids: CSVAVAGVETQYF. DNA of the CDR3: TGCAGCGTTGCGGTAGCGGGAGTAGAGACCCAGTACTTC.

V and J are TRBV9 and TRBJ1-4, with 9 bases matching TRBD1. CDR3 length equals 16 residues. Per the germline V gene, CDR1 is SGDLS and CDR2 is YYNGEE. The trim removed 3 bases at V and 5 bases at J, leaving 8 bases unmatched. The CDR3 DNA sequence: TGTGCCAGCAGCGGAGCCCCCGGGACAGGGAATGAAAAACTGTTTTTT. Its translation: CASSGAPGTGNEKLFF.

The sample holds many counts of this clonotype. V usage is TRBV20-1 and J usage is TRBJ1-1; 7 bases are shared with TRBD1. J lost 6 bases, V lost 1 base, and 8 bases had no gene match. Germline lookup yields CDR1 DFQATT and CDR2 SNEGSKA (reference sequence). The CDR3 is 14 amino acids. CDR3 bases: TGCAGTGCTAGAGCTTCGACAGGGTATGCTGAAGCTTTCTTT. Its protein is CSARASTGYAEAFF.

The CDR3 sequence: CSARALGTSPQDTQYF. The CDR3 nucleotides read TGCAGTGCTAGAGCCCTCGGGACCTCCCCGCAGGATACGCAGTATTTT. The V call is TRBV20-1, the J call TRBJ2-3, with D possibly being TRBD1 or TRBD2 (5 bases each). The CDR3 totals 16 residues. The V end was cut by 1 base, the J end by 6 bases, with 20 bases between. Looked up from germline, CDR1 is DFQATT and CDR2 is SNEGSKA (reference sequence).

With regard to this clonotype: One end of the junction is discordant with germline, which a read error may explain. The chain has TRBV7-2 and TRBJ2-1; either TRBD1 or TRBD2 may supply D (6 bases each). The CDR3 is made up of 13 amino acids. Per the germline V gene, CDR1 is SGHTA and CDR2 is FQGNSA. The CDR3 protein is CASSLLQGSSADF. As DNA, the CDR3 is TGTGCCAGCAGCTTATTGCAGGGGTCTAGCGCCGACTTC.

Points on this clonotype: The germline gene is not matched at one end of the junction; a read error may be the cause. V gene TRBV10-3 combines with J gene TRBJ2-5; either TRBD1 or TRBD2 may supply D (7 bases each). The germline V gene has CDR1 ENHRY and CDR2 SYGVKD. The CDR3 has 16 residues. CDR3 nucleotide sequence: TGTACCATCAGTCCGGGGGAGGGGGCCGACCAAGAGACCCAGTACTTC. As protein: CTISPGEGADQETQYF.

In this sample, this clonotype turned up a few times. V is TRBV29-1 and J is TRBJ2-1, with D unresolved. The V gene's germline CDR1 is SQVTM and CDR2 ANQGSEA. The CDR3 runs to 12 residues. V was cut by 4 bases and J by 4 bases, with 8 bases left in between. DNA for the CDR3: TGCAGCGTTGCTGTCCGATACAATGAGCAGTTCTTC. This sequence encodes CSVAVRYNEQFF.

This clonotype came up many times. The rearrangement links TRBV9 to TRBJ2-2; D unclear. The ends were cut back, 5 bases at V and 2 bases at J, with 4 bases in the middle. The length of the CDR3 is 12 residues. CDR1 and CDR2 (germline): SGDLS, YYNGEE. CDR3 DNA: TGTGCCAGCAGTAAAAACACCGGGGAGCTGTTTTTT. This encodes CASSKNTGELFF.

This clonotype has more than one count but fewer than ten. The chain has TRBV3-1 and TRBJ2-1, with 9 bases lining up with TRBD2. V lost 4 bases and J lost 6; bases outside the gene matches: 7. Germline values: CDR1 LGHDT, CDR2 YNNKEL (reference sequence). The CDR3 spans 15 residues. In nucleotides, the CDR3 is TGTGCCAGCAGCCTATTAGCGGGAGCGGCCAATGAGCAGTTCTTC. Translated, it gives CASSLLAGAANEQFF.

This clonotype has only a few counts. The chain couples TRBV7-9 to TRBJ2-2; 7 positions agree with TRBD1. Germline values: CDR1 SEHNR, CDR2 FQNEAQ (reference sequence). V lost 5 bases, J lost 6 bases, and 6 bases stayed unmatched. The CDR3 runs to 14 residues. Here the CDR3 DNA reads TGTGCCAGCAGCCCGGGACAGCAGGCCGGGGAGCTGTTTTTT. This translates into CASSPGQQAGELFF.

This clonotype has at least ten counts. The genes are TRBV15 and TRBJ2-3; D may be TRBD2 (6 bases). The CDR3 is made up of 15 amino acids. Trimming removed 0 bases from V and 4 bases from J, with 11 bases in between. Germline loops: CDR1 LNHNV, CDR2 YYDKDF (reference sequence). For the CDR3, the DNA is TGTGCCACCAGCAGAGATGCCGGGAGTCCAGATACGCAGTATTTT. Encoded protein: CATSRDAGSPDTQYF.

J is TRBJ2-5 and V is TRBV12-3 or TRBV12-4; D unclear. This CDR3 comprises 12 residues. V was shortened by 6 bases and J by 4 bases, with 9 bases between the two germline ends. In DNA, the CDR3 is TGTGCCAGCAGCCCAGTGGCAGAGACCCAGTACTTC. It translates to CASSPVAETQYF.

The table lists this clonotype with many counts. J is TRBJ2-7 and V is TRBV10-3; perhaps TRBD2 as D (5 bases). V lost 4 bases and J lost 6, with 7 bases in between. The CDR3 loop spans 11 amino acids. Per germline, CDR1 ENHRY and CDR2 SYGVKD. The chain's CDR3 is CAISVGVEQYF. CDR3 sequence (DNA): TGTGCCATCAGTGTCGGGGTCGAGCAGTACTTC.

This clonotype appeared many times. In DNA form, the CDR3 reads TGTGCCAGCATTGACAGGGGGTCCTATAATTCACCCCTCCACTTT. The encoded protein is CASIDRGSYNSPLHF. The rearrangement links TRBV6-1 to TRBJ1-6; TRBD1 matches at 9 bases. Germline CDR1 is MNHNS and CDR2 is SASEGT. After removal of 7 bases from V and 1 base from J, the junction contained 2 bases not matched to a gene. The CDR3 totals 15 residues.

This clonotype showed up just a few times. J is TRBJ1-1 and V is TRBV29-1; D is perhaps TRBD1 (5 bases). The CDR3 consists of 13 residues. Germline CDR1 is SQVTM and CDR2 is ANQGSEA. V was clipped by 3 bases and J by 3 bases, with 11 bases between them. The CDR3 protein is CSVDKGWDTEAFF. CDR3 DNA sequence: TGCAGCGTTGATAAGGGGTGGGACACTGAAGCTTTCTTT.

This chain joins TRBV20-1 and TRBJ2-3; D uncertain. Germline V gives CDR1 DFQATT, CDR2 SNEGSKA (reference sequence). This CDR3 comprises 11 residues. Trimming took 6 bases from V and 5 from J, leaving 9 bases between them. Here the CDR3 DNA reads TGCAGTGCCCGATACATAGATACGCAGTATTTT. This sequence encodes CSARYIDTQYF.

The V gene is TRBV5-1, the J gene TRBJ2-1; D gene unclear. Per germline, CDR1 SGHRS and CDR2 YFSETQ. The CDR3 loop spans 12 amino acids. The germline V and J ends were trimmed by 2 bases and 6 bases, with 6 bases remaining between them. CDR3 DNA sequence: TGCGCCAGCAGCTTACCGGCCAATGAGCAGTTCTTC. Translating gives CASSLPANEQFF.

This clonotype was recorded a few times. The V and J genes are TRBV7-8 and TRBJ2-2; a weak D match, TRBD1 (6 bases). The V end lost 1 base, the J end lost 6 bases, and 12 bases lay between the germline ends. CDR3 size: 15 residues. Germline lookup yields CDR1 SGHVS and CDR2 FQNEAQ. This CDR3 reads CASSLDGQTAGELFF. The CDR3 nucleotides are TGTGCCAGCAGCTTAGATGGACAGACTGCCGGGGAGCTGTTTTTT.

This clonotype has just a few counts. V and J are TRBV27 and TRBJ2-3; TRBD1 matches at 7 bases. The CDR3 has 15 amino acids. J was trimmed by 2 bases and V by 2 bases; bases with no gene match: 4. CDR1 and CDR2 from the germline V gene are MNHEY and SMNVEV (reference sequence). The CDR3 DNA is TGTGCCAGCAGTTTAGGGACAGCCTACACAGATACGCAGTATTTT. As protein: CASSLGTAYTDTQYF.

A single count supports this clonotype. The V and J genes are TRBV2 and TRBJ2-1, with 12 bases aligning to TRBD1. CDR1 and CDR2 from the germline V gene are SNHLY and FYNNEI. This CDR3 comprises 19 residues. The junction had 18 bases not matched to a gene; V was cut back by 11 bases and J by 1 base. The CDR3, as DNA: TGTGCCTTCTGTCCGGGACAGGGGGCCCCAAACCCTTCCTACAATGAGCAGTTCTTC. Translating gives CAFCPGQGAPNPSYNEQFF.

The J gene is TRBJ2-3, the V gene TRBV7-4, with a tentative D call TRBD1 (6 bases). The length of the CDR3 is 11 residues. The germline V gene encodes CDR1 SGHVT and CDR2 SQSDAQ. The V gene lost 9 bases and the J gene lost 3 bases, with 7 bases spanning the gap. CDR3 loop: CARTGTDTQYF. In DNA form, the CDR3 reads TGTGCCAGAACAGGGACAGATACGCAGTATTTT.

The sample holds many counts of this clonotype. The CDR3 is CSGRRGWGTEAFF. The DNA of the CDR3 is TGCAGCGGAAGGCGGGGGTGGGGGACTGAAGCTTTCTTT. The J gene is TRBJ1-1, the V gene TRBV29-1, with a tentative D call TRBD1 (5 bases). This CDR3 has 13 residues. Per the germline V gene, CDR1 is SQVTM and CDR2 is ANQGSEA. V was cut by 7 bases and J by 5 bases, with 17 bases left in between.

This clonotype came up a few times. The chain couples TRBV5-1 to TRBJ1-1; a weak D match, TRBD1 (5 bases). V was shortened by 1 base and J by 7 bases, with 11 bases between the two germline ends. The germline V gene encodes CDR1 SGHRS and CDR2 YFSETQ. The CDR3 totals 13 residues. CDR3 nucleotide sequence: TGCGCCAGCAGCTTGCAGACAGCCCGTGAAGCTTTCTTT. This sequence encodes CASSLQTAREAFF.

This clonotype was picked up many times. V gene TRBV20-1 combines with J gene TRBJ2-1, with 9 bases lining up with TRBD2. This CDR3 is 12 amino acids long. The germline CDR1 and CDR2 sequences are DFQATT and SNEGSKA (reference sequence). Unmatched junction bases numbered 6, after V lost 3 bases and J lost 12 bases. CDR3 in amino acids: CSARIAGVLQFF. CDR3 nucleotides: TGCAGTGCTAGGATAGCGGGAGTTCTGCAGTTCTTC.

This clonotype was found a few times. The CDR3: CASSYPGPTYQPQHF. For the CDR3, the DNA is TGTGCCAGTAGTTACCCGGGCCCCACATATCAGCCCCAGCATTTT. V usage is TRBV19 and J usage is TRBJ1-5; no definite D call. From germline, CDR1 is LNHDA and CDR2 SQIVND (reference sequence). The V and J ends lost 5 bases and 5 bases respectively, with 16 bases between them. The CDR3 has 15 residues.